The 23 T cell receptor beta chains reported below all come from one sample, sequenced in a study of OX40 agonist ivuxolimab in advanced cancers. The data were produced by immunoSEQ multiplex PCR, yet TCRdb's version contains in-frame clones alone and is incomplete. The profile shows some 64,000 clones, roughly 90% of them singletons. Here the sequenced sample was CD4+ or CD8+ T cells sorted from blood, taken in a trial of the OX40 agonist ivuxolimab. These receptor sequences come from an adult with an advanced solid tumor such as melanoma, head and neck, liver or kidney cancer.

This chain links TRBV4-2 with TRBJ1-4, with 10 bases matching TRBD1. The CDR3 totals 15 residues. The germline gives CDR1 LGHNA, CDR2 YNFKEQ. The trim removed 3 bases at V and 6 bases at J, leaving 4 bases unmatched. The chain's CDR3 is CASSHSGTGDEKLFF. In nucleotides, the CDR3 is TGTGCCAGCAGCCATTCCGGGACAGGGGATGAAAAACTGTTTTTT.

This clone has a handful of counts. This chain joins TRBV30 and TRBJ2-6, with D tentatively TRBD1 or TRBD2 (6 bases each). Germline assignment: CDR1 GTSNPN and CDR2 SVGIG (reference sequence). CDR3 length equals 13 residues. In DNA, the CDR3 is TGTGGGGGGGCCAGCTCTGGGGCCAACGTCCTGACTTTC. Translating it yields CGGASSGANVLTF.

The V and J genes are TRBV19 and TRBJ1-4, with D possibly matching TRBD1 (5 bases). The CDR3 has 14 residues. V was pared by 5 bases and J by 7 bases, with 14 bases between. Germline-derived CDR1 and CDR2 are LNHDA and SQIVND (reference sequence). The CDR3 DNA follows: TGTGCCAGTAGTCTAACGGGACGGCGTGAAAAACTGTTTTTT. Translating gives CASSLTGRREKLFF.

V and J are TRBV7-3 and TRBJ1-1; D remains ambiguous. The CDR3 loop spans 13 amino acids. Germline-derived CDR1 and CDR2 are SGHTA and FQGTGA. Trimming cost V 1 base and J 0 bases, with 3 bases left between them. In nucleotides, the CDR3 is TGTGCCAGCAGCTTAAGTGTGAACACTGAAGCTTTCTTT. Translated: CASSLSVNTEAFF. Full variable domain (outside the CDR3, taken from reference TRBV7-3 and TRBJ1-1): GAGVSQTPSNKVTEKGKYVELRCDPISGHTALYWYRQSLGQGPEFLIYFQGTGAADDSGLPNDRFFAVRPEGSVSTLKIQRTERGDSAVYLCASSLSVNTEAFFGQGTRLTVV.

The chain carries TRBV6-6 and TRBJ2-7; TRBD2 matches 9 bases. J lost 6 bases, V lost 0 bases, and 6 bases had no gene match. The length of the CDR3 is 15 residues. Germline V CDR1 and CDR2: MNHNY, SVGAGI (reference sequence). The CDR3 here is CASSYSLAGKGEQYF. As DNA, the CDR3 is TGTGCCAGCAGTTACTCGCTAGCGGGAAAAGGCGAGCAGTACTTC.

The chain employs TRBV19 and TRBJ2-3; 7 bases fit TRBD2. This CDR3 is built from 16 residues. Germline assignment: CDR1 LNHDA and CDR2 SQIVND (reference sequence). V dropped 3 bases and J dropped 4; count of bases not matched to a gene: 10. The CDR3 DNA sequence: TGTGCCAGTAGTATTATCGAGGCGGGAGTCCCAGATACGCAGTATTTT. Amino acids: CASSIIEAGVPDTQYF.

V gene TRBV7-9 combines with J gene TRBJ1-6; 8 nucleotides match TRBD1. The germline V gene has CDR1 SEHNR and CDR2 FQNEAQ (reference sequence). The CDR3 sequence is 14 residues long. The trim removed 7 bases at V and 6 bases at J, leaving 5 bases unmatched. The CDR3 sequence is CASKLQGVNSPLHF. The DNA of the CDR3 is TGTGCCAGCAAACTACAGGGGGTTAATTCACCCCTCCACTTT.

The rearrangement uses TRBV19 and TRBJ1-2; D gene unclear. Germline values: CDR1 LNHDA, CDR2 SQIVND (reference sequence). Deletions cut 6 bases from V and 4 bases from J, with 15 bases between. The CDR3 consists of 14 residues. CDR3 sequence: CASSRTEDSYGYTF. CDR3 DNA: TGTGCCAGTAGCCGGACGGAGGATAGCTATGGCTACACCTTC.

This chain joins TRBV5-8 and TRBJ1-2, with D possibly matching TRBD1 (5 bases). This CDR3 has 13 amino acids. Germline assignment: CDR1 SGHTS and CDR2 YDEGEE. The V end was cut by 1 base, the J end by 2 bases, with 6 bases between. In DNA form, the CDR3 reads TGTGCCAGCAGCTTGTGGGGCAACTATGGCTACACCTTC. Residues: CASSLWGNYGYTF.

This chain joins TRBV5-6 and TRBJ2-5; TRBD2 aligns across 9 bases. J gave up 2 bases and V 0 bases, and 8 bases lay outside the gene matches. The CDR3 length is 17 residues. The germline gives CDR1 SGHDT, CDR2 YYEEEE. CDR3 sequence reads: CASSLVAGGGDQETQYF. In DNA form, the CDR3 reads TGTGCCAGCAGCTTGGTAGCGGGCGGGGGGGATCAAGAGACCCAGTACTTC.

The V call is TRBV6-1, the J call TRBJ2-1, with 7 bases aligning to TRBD1. The trim removed 4 bases at V and 6 bases at J, leaving 9 bases unmatched. The CDR3 extends over 15 amino acids. From germline, CDR1 is MNHNS and CDR2 SASEGT. The CDR3 sequence: CASSAGDSVFNEQFF. CDR3 nucleotides: TGTGCCAGCAGTGCAGGGGACAGTGTATTCAATGAGCAGTTCTTC.

The chain combines TRBV5-1 with TRBJ2-2, with D perhaps TRBD1 (6 bases). Trimming stripped 4 bases from V and 5 bases from J, with 9 bases between. The CDR3 has 13 amino acids. Per germline, CDR1 SGHRS and CDR2 YFSETQ. CDR3 nucleotides: TGCGCCAGCAGCCCCCAGGGGACCGGGGAGCTGTTTTTT. This gives the protein CASSPQGTGELFF. The whole variable domain, remainder taken from reference TRBV5-1 and TRBJ2-2, is KAGVTQTPRYLIKTRGQQVTLSCSPISGHRSVSWYQQTPGQGLQFLFEYFSETQRNKGNFPGRFSGRQFSNSRSEMNVSTLELGDSALYLCASSPQGTGELFFGEGSRLTVL.

The rearrangement links TRBV10-3 to TRBJ2-5; 7 nucleotides align to TRBD1. The V gene end was trimmed by 8 bases and the J gene end by 1 base; junction bases not matched to a gene: 4. The CDR3 has 13 residues. Germline-derived CDR1 and CDR2 are ENHRY and SYGVKD. CDR3 DNA sequence: TGTGCCATCGGGGACAGCCCCCAAGAGACCCAGTACTTC. This encodes CAIGDSPQETQYF.

The chain is built from TRBV2 and TRBJ1-4; D not certain. Deletions cut 8 bases from V and 0 bases from J, with 10 bases between. The CDR3 is 14 residues long. The V gene's germline CDR1 is SNHLY and CDR2 FYNNEI. The CDR3 DNA reads TGTGCCAGCGTGTTGGGGACAACTAATGAAAAACTGTTTTTT. The encoded protein is CASVLGTTNEKLFF.

The genes are TRBV6-6 and TRBJ2-1, with TRBD2 matching over 7 bases. Germline CDR1 MNHNY, CDR2 SVGAGI (reference sequence). V lost 7 bases to trimming and J lost 7 bases; unmatched junction nucleotides: 13. CDR3 length equals 15 residues. In DNA, the CDR3 is TGTGCCAGCACCCCGGGGGTAGCGGGCGTTAATGAGCAGTTCTTC. As protein: CASTPGVAGVNEQFF.

The V gene is TRBV7-9, the J gene TRBJ1-1; 7 bases align to TRBD1. Germline CDR1 and CDR2: SEHNR and FQNEAQ (reference sequence). V gave up 5 bases and J gave up 0 bases; unmatched junction bases: 6. CDR3 length: 15 amino acids. CDR3 sequence: CASSRGGRLNTEAFF. In DNA form, the CDR3 reads TGTGCCAGCAGCAGAGGGGGCCGGCTGAACACTGAAGCTTTCTTT.

The chain is built from TRBV19 and TRBJ1-2; TRBD1 aligns across 7 bases. This CDR3 has 16 amino acids. Germline lookup yields CDR1 LNHDA and CDR2 SQIVND (reference sequence). Trimming at V came to 3 bases and at J to 2 bases, leaving 9 bases not matched to a gene. This chain's CDR3 is CASSIPQTGRNYGYTF. The CDR3 coding sequence is TGTGCCAGTAGTATTCCACAGACAGGGAGGAACTATGGCTACACCTTC.

V and J are TRBV30 and TRBJ2-3; D gene ambiguous. The CDR3 has 12 amino acids. Per germline, CDR1 GTSNPN and CDR2 SVGIG (reference sequence). The ends were cut back, 2 bases at V and 1 base at J, with 4 bases in the middle. The CDR3 is CAWSRGTDTQYF. The CDR3 DNA is TGTGCCTGGAGTCGCGGCACAGATACGCAGTATTTT.

The J gene is TRBJ2-2, the V gene TRBV7-2; D is possibly TRBD1 or TRBD2 (6 bases each). The CDR3 extends over 17 amino acids. V dropped 1 base and J dropped 7 bases, with 19 bases sitting between them. The germline V gene encodes CDR1 SGHTA and CDR2 FQGNSA. CDR3 residues: CASSLVGGGGPIGELFF. CDR3 nucleotide sequence: TGTGCCAGCAGCTTAGTGGGGGGCGGTGGGCCCATCGGGGAGCTGTTTTTT.

This clone occurred a few times. This sequence joins TRBV4-1 and TRBJ1-5; D remains unclear. The CDR3 is 16 residues long. Germline values: CDR1 MGHRA, CDR2 YSYEKL. V lost 0 bases and J lost 2, with 11 bases in between. CDR3 residues: CASSQDRGWGNQPQHF. DNA for the CDR3: TGCGCCAGCAGCCAAGATAGAGGCTGGGGCAATCAGCCCCAGCATTTT.

This clone has only one observation. The rearrangement joins TRBV5-1 to TRBJ1-2, with D possibly being TRBD1 (5 bases). The CDR3 has 14 residues. Germline CDR1 and CDR2: SGHRS and YFSETQ. The V end was cut by 4 bases, the J end by 7 bases, with 17 bases between. CDR3 protein: CASSAFREGAGYTF. DNA for the CDR3: TGCGCCAGCAGCGCATTCAGGGAGGGCGCTGGCTACACCTTC.

The V and J genes are TRBV6-1 and TRBJ2-5; TRBD2 matches 7 bases. V lost 1 base and J lost 5; bases outside the gene matches: 4. Germline CDR1 is MNHNS and CDR2 is SASEGT. The CDR3 consists of 14 residues. DNA of the CDR3: TGTGCCAGCAGTGAAGGGGGGGGTTTGGAGACCCAGTACTTC. It is translated as CASSEGGGLETQYF.

This clone has just a few counts. The V call is TRBV10-1, the J call TRBJ1-5, with 8 positions matching TRBD1. There are 13 residues in the CDR3. With V trimmed by 7 bases and J by 5 bases, 4 bases remained unmatched. Germline CDR1 WNHNN, CDR2 SYGVQD (reference sequence). CDR3 loop: CASNTTGDQPQHF. In DNA form, the CDR3 reads TGCGCCAGCAACACGACAGGGGATCAGCCCCAGCATTTT.